Listed here is a single T cell receptor beta chain. The data were taken from a study of shared clonotypes between healthy human individuals. Naive-designated CD8 cells lacked CD45RO, were positively enriched for CCR7, and omitted terminally differentiated effector memory CD45RA+ cells. The germline V and J ends were trimmed by 0 bases and 8 bases, with 11 bases remaining between them. The germline CDR1 and CDR2 sequences are LGHNA and YSLEER. The length of the CDR3 is 14 residues. Sequencing was performed with immunoSEQ multiplex PCR; in TCRdb, only in-frame clones are kept and a portion is missing. The sample holds 2 million or so clones; about 94% are singletons and the top ten take approximately 1.2%.

The clonotype was recovered from a man between 18 and 29 years old in good health. The rearrangement uses TRBV4-3 and TRBJ2-4; tentatively, D is TRBD1 (7 bases). The specimen was naive CD8+ T cells sorted from blood. The CDR3 DNA reads TGCGCCAGCAGCCAAGAGGAGGGGGCGGACATTCAGTACTTC. Translated, it gives CASSQEEGADIQYF.